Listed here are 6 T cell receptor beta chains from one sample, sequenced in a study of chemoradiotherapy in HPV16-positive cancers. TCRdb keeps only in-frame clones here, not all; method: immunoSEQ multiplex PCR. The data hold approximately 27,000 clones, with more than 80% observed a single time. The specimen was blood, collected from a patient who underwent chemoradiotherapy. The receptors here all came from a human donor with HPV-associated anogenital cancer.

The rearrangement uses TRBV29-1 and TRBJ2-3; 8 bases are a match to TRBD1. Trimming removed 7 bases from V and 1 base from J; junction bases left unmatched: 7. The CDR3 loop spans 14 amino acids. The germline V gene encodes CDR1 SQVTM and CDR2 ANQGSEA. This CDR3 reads CSAVDRGRTDTQYF. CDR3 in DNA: TGCAGCGCCGTAGACAGGGGTCGCACAGATACGCAGTATTTT.

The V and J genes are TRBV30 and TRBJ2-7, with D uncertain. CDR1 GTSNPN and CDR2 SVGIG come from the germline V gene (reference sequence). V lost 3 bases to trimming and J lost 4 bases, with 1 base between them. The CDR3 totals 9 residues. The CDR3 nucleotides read TGTGCCTGGAGGTACGAGCAGTACTTC. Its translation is CAWRYEQYF.

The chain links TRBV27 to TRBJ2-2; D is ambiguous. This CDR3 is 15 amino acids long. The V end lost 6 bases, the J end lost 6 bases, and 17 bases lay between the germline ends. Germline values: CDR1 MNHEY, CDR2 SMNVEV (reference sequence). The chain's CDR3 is CASSPLDKQAGELFF. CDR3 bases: TGTGCCAGCAGCCCTCTCGACAAACAAGCCGGGGAGCTGTTTTTT.

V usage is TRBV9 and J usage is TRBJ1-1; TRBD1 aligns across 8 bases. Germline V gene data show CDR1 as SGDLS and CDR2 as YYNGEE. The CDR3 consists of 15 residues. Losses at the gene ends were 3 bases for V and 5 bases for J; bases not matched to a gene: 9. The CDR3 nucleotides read TGTGCCAGCAGCGCTCCGAGACAGGGGATAACTGAAGCTTTCTTT. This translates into CASSAPRQGITEAFF.

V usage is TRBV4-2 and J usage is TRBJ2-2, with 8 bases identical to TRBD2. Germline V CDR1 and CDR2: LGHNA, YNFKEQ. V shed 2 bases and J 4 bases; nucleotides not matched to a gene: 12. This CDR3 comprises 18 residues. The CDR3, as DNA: TGTGCCAGCAGCCAAAGCTCAAGCGGGGGCTTACTCACCGGGGAGCTGTTTTTT. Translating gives CASSQSSSGGLLTGELFF.

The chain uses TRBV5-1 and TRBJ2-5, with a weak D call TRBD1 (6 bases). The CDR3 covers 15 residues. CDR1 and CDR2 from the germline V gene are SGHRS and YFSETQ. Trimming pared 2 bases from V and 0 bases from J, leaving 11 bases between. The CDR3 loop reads CASSLTGMYQETQYF. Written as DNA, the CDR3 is TGCGCCAGCAGCTTAACAGGGATGTACCAAGAGACCCAGTACTTC.